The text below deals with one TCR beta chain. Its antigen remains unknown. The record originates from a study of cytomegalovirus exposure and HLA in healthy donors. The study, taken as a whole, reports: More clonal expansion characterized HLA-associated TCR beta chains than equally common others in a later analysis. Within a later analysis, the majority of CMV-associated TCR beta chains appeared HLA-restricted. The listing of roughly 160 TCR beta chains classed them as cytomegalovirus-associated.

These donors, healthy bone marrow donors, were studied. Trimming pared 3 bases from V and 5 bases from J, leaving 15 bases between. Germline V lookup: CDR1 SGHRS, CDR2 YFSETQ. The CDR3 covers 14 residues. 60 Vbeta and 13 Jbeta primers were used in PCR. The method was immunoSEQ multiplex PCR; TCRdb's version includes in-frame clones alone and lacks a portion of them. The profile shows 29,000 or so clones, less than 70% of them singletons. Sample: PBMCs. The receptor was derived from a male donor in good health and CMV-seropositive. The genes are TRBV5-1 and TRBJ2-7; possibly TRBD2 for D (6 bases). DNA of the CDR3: TGCGCCAGCAGCTGGGGGGAAGGTACCGACGAGCAGTACTTC. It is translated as CASSWGEGTDEQYF.